This passage covers 12 T cell receptor beta chains from one sample sequenced in a study of blood T cell repertoires in COVID-19. Measured with immunoSEQ multiplex PCR; TCRdb has only the in-frame clones, and not every one. Among some 58,000 clones listed, about four fifths were seen once. The sample was peripheral blood. The origin of the receptors is a human donor in a cohort sampled during active COVID-19.

The chain is built from TRBV11-2 and TRBJ1-1; 7 bases map to TRBD1. V lost 2 bases to trimming and J lost 5 bases; unmatched junction nucleotides: 5. This CDR3 has 14 amino acids. CDR1 SGHAT and CDR2 FQNNGV come from the germline V gene. For the CDR3, the DNA is TGTGCCAGCAGCTTAAGAGGGGGCGCGACTGAAGCTTTCTTT. Protein sequence: CASSLRGGATEAFF.

This sequence joins TRBV7-2 and TRBJ2-3, with 12 bases that match TRBD2. Germline CDR1 SGHTA, CDR2 FQGNSA. The CDR3 length is 18 residues. The junction had 10 bases not matched to a gene; V was cut back by 3 bases and J by 3 bases. CDR3 in DNA: TGTGCCAGCAGCTTGACGCCCACCCTAGCGGGAGGGACAGATACGCAGTATTTT. Residues: CASSLTPTLAGGTDTQYF.

This chain links TRBV3-1 (or the pseudogene TRBV3-2) with TRBJ2-3; maybe TRBD1 (6 bases). V lost 5 bases and J 2 bases, leaving 17 bases between the germline ends. Germline V gene lookup returns CDR1 LGHDT and CDR2 YNNKEL (reference sequence). There are 16 residues in the CDR3. This chain's CDR3 is CASSSQMTGYTDTQYF. The CDR3 DNA follows: TGTGCCAGCAGCTCTCAAATGACAGGTTACACAGATACGCAGTATTTT.

The chain links TRBV19 to TRBJ1-1, with D perhaps TRBD1 (6 bases). Germline V gene sequence: CDR1 LNHDA, CDR2 SQIVND (reference sequence). The CDR3 totals 13 residues. Trimming left V 3 bases short and J 8 bases short, with 13 bases between. The CDR3, as DNA: TGTGCCAGTAGTATGTTCGGGCAGGGGGAAGCTTTCTTT. It translates to CASSMFGQGEAFF.

The gene calls are TRBV3-1 (or the pseudogene TRBV3-2) and TRBJ2-1; 10 nucleotides agree with TRBD1. The CDR3 consists of 17 residues. Germline V lookup: CDR1 LGHDT, CDR2 YNNKEL (reference sequence). Trimming removed 4 bases from V and 4 bases from J; junction bases left unmatched: 10. CDR3: CASSPLAGTGDYNEQFF. For the CDR3, the DNA is TGTGCCAGCAGCCCTTTGGCCGGGACAGGGGATTACAATGAGCAGTTCTTC.

This clone has just a few counts. The genes are TRBV2 and TRBJ1-2, with 8 bases aligning to TRBD1. The length of the CDR3 is 13 residues. V trimming: 6 bases; J trimming: 2 bases; junction bases outside the gene matches: 2. CDR1 and CDR2 from the germline V gene are SNHLY and FYNNEI. CDR3 nucleotide sequence: TGTGCCAGCAGACAGGGGGAAAACTATGGCTACACCTTC. This gives the protein CASRQGENYGYTF.

The V gene is TRBV10-3, the J gene TRBJ2-7; 7 bases align to TRBD1. CDR3 length: 14 amino acids. Germline CDR1 and CDR2: ENHRY and SYGVKD. The V and J ends lost 8 bases and 0 bases, in that order; junction bases with no gene match: 7. For the CDR3, the DNA is TGTGCCATCGCCGACAGGGTTAGCTCCTACGAGCAGTACTTC. Protein product: CAIADRVSSYEQYF.

This chain links TRBV27 with TRBJ1-3; a weak D match, TRBD1 (5 bases). The CDR3 is 13 residues long. Trimming pared 7 bases from V and 4 bases from J, leaving 11 bases between. The V gene's germline CDR1 is MNHEY and CDR2 SMNVEV (reference sequence). The DNA for the CDR3 is TGTGCCAGCATCTTAAGGGGAGGAAACACCATATATTTT. Protein product: CASILRGGNTIYF.

The V and J genes are TRBV7-3 and TRBJ2-5; D uncertain. The V end was cut by 5 bases, the J end by 2 bases, with 15 bases between. The CDR3 extends over 15 amino acids. CDR1 SGHTA and CDR2 FQGTGA come from the germline V gene. The CDR3 DNA sequence: TGTGCCAGCAGCCTCCTAGACGGAAAGCAAGAGACCCAGTACTTC. Translation gives CASSLLDGKQETQYF.

The V gene is TRBV6-1, the J gene TRBJ2-1; TRBD2 matches 11 bases. CDR1 is MNHNS and CDR2 is SASEGT in the germline V gene. With 4 bases clipped from V and 4 bases from J, the junction kept 6 bases outside the gene matches. The CDR3 covers 16 residues. The CDR3 bases are TGTGCCAGCAGTGGATCGGGACTAGCGGAATACAATGAGCAGTTCTTC. Translation gives CASSGSGLAEYNEQFF.

V usage is TRBV6-1 and J usage is TRBJ2-1; 9 bases align to TRBD2. Germline-derived CDR1 and CDR2 are MNHNS and SASEGT. The CDR3 has 15 amino acids. V lost 3 bases, J lost 10 bases, and 10 bases stayed unmatched. The chain's CDR3 is CASSEGAGGPGEQFF. In nucleotides, the CDR3 is TGTGCCAGCAGTGAGGGGGCGGGAGGGCCCGGGGAGCAGTTCTTC.

The chain employs TRBV6-6 and TRBJ2-2; D is perhaps TRBD1 (5 bases). This CDR3 contains 19 residues. Germline V lookup: CDR1 MNHNY, CDR2 SVGAGI (reference sequence). V was cut by 5 bases and J by 0 bases, with 22 bases left in between. Written as DNA, the CDR3 is TGTGCCAGCAGTCCGTCGGTAGCCGGACAACGAGCGAACACCGGGGAGCTGTTTTTT. This codes for CASSPSVAGQRANTGELFF.